These 23 T cell receptor beta chains were all obtained from the same sample, sequenced in a study of shared clonotypes between healthy human individuals. Produced via immunoSEQ multiplex PCR; TCRdb's table is partial and in-frame only. The sample lists more than 550,000 clones; approximately 77% were seen once. Sequenced sample: memory CD4+ T cells sorted from blood. Subset indicated: CD45RA-negative fraction. The source is a woman in her twenties or thirties in good health.

The chain couples TRBV4-1 to TRBJ1-6; TRBD1 is a possible D gene (5 bases). The CDR3 contains 13 residues. V gave up 0 bases and J gave up 8 bases, with 5 bases separating them. Germline loops: CDR1 MGHRA, CDR2 YSYEKL. The CDR3 loop reads CASSQEGDSPLHF. CDR3 nucleotides: TGCGCCAGCAGCCAAGAAGGGGATTCACCCCTCCACTTT.

The chain carries TRBV6-5 and TRBJ2-1, with TRBD2 matching 13 bases. This CDR3 has 15 residues. Germline CDR1 and CDR2: MNHEY and SVGAGI. The V segment lost 4 bases and the J segment 5 bases; nucleotides outside the gene matches: 2. The CDR3 protein is CASSFGTSGDNEQFF. CDR3 DNA sequence: TGTGCCAGCAGTTTTGGGACTAGCGGGGACAATGAGCAGTTCTTC.

This clone has more than one count but fewer than ten. The V and J genes are TRBV5-1 and TRBJ2-6; D not certain. This CDR3 spans 16 amino acids. V was shortened by 4 bases and J by 0 bases, with 11 bases between the two germline ends. The germline V gene has CDR1 SGHRS and CDR2 YFSETQ. The CDR3 nucleotides are TGCGCCAGCAGCCCCGACCCCGCCTCTGGGGCCAACGTCCTGACTTTC. This gives the protein CASSPDPASGANVLTF. Variable domain in full (rest from reference TRBV5-1 and TRBJ2-6): KAGVTQTPRYLIKTRGQQVTLSCSPISGHRSVSWYQQTPGQGLQFLFEYFSETQRNKGNFPGRFSGRQFSNSRSEMNVSTLELGDSALYLCASSPDPASGANVLTFGAGSRLTVL.

This sequence joins TRBV28 and TRBJ1-2; no reliable D call. The CDR3 has 12 residues. V was shortened by 5 bases and J by 4 bases, with 8 bases between the two germline ends. Germline V gene sequence: CDR1 MDHEN, CDR2 SYDVKM. CDR3: CASSPLSYGYTF. In DNA, the CDR3 is TGTGCCAGCAGTCCTCTCTCCTATGGCTACACCTTC.

The chain couples TRBV7-2 to TRBJ1-4, with a possible D match to TRBD1 (5 bases). Germline CDR1 and CDR2: SGHTA and FQGNSA. The CDR3 totals 11 residues. The germline V and J ends were trimmed by 4 bases and 10 bases, with 7 bases remaining between them. The CDR3 DNA is TGTGCCAGCAGCTGGGGGGGAAAACTGTTTTTT. Translating gives CASSWGGKLFF.

CDR3 nucleotides: TGTGCCAGCAGCTTTACTAGCGGAGTTCCCCATGAGCAGTTCTTC. The encoded protein is CASSFTSGVPHEQFF. This chain connects TRBV5-4 to TRBJ2-1; 8 bases line up with TRBD2. V was pared by 2 bases and J by 8 bases, with 9 bases of the junction left unmatched. Per germline, CDR1 SGHNT and CDR2 YYREEE (reference sequence). The CDR3 has 15 amino acids.

The CDR3 region has the DNA TGTGCCAGCAGTTTCGGTCAGTACGAGCAGTACTTC. Its protein is CASSFGQYEQYF. J is TRBJ2-7 and V is TRBV28; D ambiguous. This CDR3 is built from 12 residues. V gave up 3 bases and J gave up 4 bases, with 7 bases separating them. Germline lookup yields CDR1 MDHEN and CDR2 SYDVKM.

The chain couples TRBV4-2 to TRBJ1-2; 7 positions match TRBD1. The CDR3 contains 13 residues. The germline CDR1 and CDR2 sequences are LGHNA and YNFKEQ. The ends lost 6 bases at V and 4 bases at J; junction bases unmatched: 5. The CDR3 DNA sequence: TGTGCCAGCAGGCGACAGGGCAGCTATGGCTACACCTTC. Translating gives CASRRQGSYGYTF.

The chain links TRBV30 to TRBJ2-3; 15 bases match TRBD2. V shed 3 bases, J shed 2 bases, and the junction held 3 bases outside the gene matches. CDR1 and CDR2 (germline): GTSNPN, SVGIG (reference sequence). The CDR3 has 16 residues. CDR3 coding DNA: TGTGCCTGGAGCGGACTAGCGGGAGGGTACACAGATACGCAGTATTTT. It translates to CAWSGLAGGYTDTQYF.

The chain combines TRBV7-9 with TRBJ1-1, with 10 bases fitting TRBD1. The V gene's germline CDR1 is SEHNR and CDR2 FQNEAQ (reference sequence). The CDR3 totals 16 residues. V trimming: 5 bases; J trimming: 3 bases; junction bases outside the gene matches: 9. CDR3 region: CASSIGTGVSHTEAFF. CDR3 bases: TGTGCCAGCAGCATCGGGACAGGGGTTTCACACACTGAAGCTTTCTTT.

The rearrangement uses TRBV2 and TRBJ2-7; 10 bases line up with TRBD1. After removal of 4 bases from V and 2 bases from J, the junction contained 5 bases not matched to a gene. The CDR3 spans 15 residues. Germline CDR1 reads SNHLY; CDR2 reads FYNNEI. CDR3: CASSAPGTGAYEQYF. Here the CDR3 DNA reads TGTGCCAGCAGTGCCCCCGGGACAGGGGCCTACGAGCAGTACTTC.

The chain couples TRBV5-4 to TRBJ1-3, with D maybe TRBD1 (6 bases). Trimming left V 5 bases short and J 3 bases short, with 18 bases between. The CDR3 consists of 16 residues. Germline loops: CDR1 SGHNT, CDR2 YYREEE (reference sequence). The chain's CDR3 is CASSQRGGVVGNTIYF. The DNA of the CDR3 is TGTGCCAGCAGTCAACGGGGGGGCGTCGTTGGAAACACCATATATTTT.

This sequence joins TRBV19 and TRBJ2-3; 9 nucleotides line up with TRBD2. The J segment lost 1 base and the V segment lost 1 base, leaving 3 bases of the junction unmatched. CDR3 size: 16 residues. The germline V gene has CDR1 LNHDA and CDR2 SQIVND (reference sequence). The CDR3 DNA reads TGTGCCAGTAGTATAGCTAGCGGGACTGGCACAGATACGCAGTATTTT. Translated, it gives CASSIASGTGTDTQYF.

A few counts support this clone. The chain has TRBV6-1 and TRBJ1-1; D is ambiguous. From germline, CDR1 is MNHNS and CDR2 SASEGT. The CDR3 length is 11 residues. V gave up 10 bases and J gave up 3 bases, with 9 bases separating them. The CDR3 sequence is CAMLMDTEAFF. CDR3 nucleotides: TGTGCCATGCTGATGGACACTGAAGCTTTCTTT.

In its sample, this clone was seen once. This chain links TRBV5-1 with TRBJ2-7; TRBD2 matches 9 bases. Germline V gene lookup returns CDR1 SGHRS and CDR2 YFSETQ. With 4 bases clipped from V and 4 bases from J, the junction kept 9 bases outside the gene matches. This CDR3 comprises 15 residues. The CDR3 loop reads CASSDLSGRRYEQYF. In DNA form, the CDR3 reads TGCGCCAGCAGCGACCTGAGCGGGAGGAGGTACGAGCAGTACTTC.

This CDR3 is CASSARQGWFNEQYF. CDR3 DNA: TGTGCCAGCAGTGCCCGACAGGGGTGGTTCAACGAGCAGTACTTC. V usage is TRBV28 and J usage is TRBJ2-7, with 8 bases aligning to TRBD1. The CDR3 covers 15 residues. V shed 5 bases, J shed 5 bases, and the junction held 11 bases outside the gene matches. CDR1 and CDR2 from the germline V gene are MDHEN and SYDVKM.

This chain uses TRBV28 with TRBJ2-7; TRBD1 aligns across 10 bases. The CDR3 totals 15 residues. The V gene's germline CDR1 is MDHEN and CDR2 SYDVKM. After removal of 6 bases from V and 1 base from J, the junction contained 6 bases not matched to a gene. Here the CDR3 reads CASRSGGQGSYEQYF. The CDR3 DNA is TGTGCCAGCAGGTCCGGGGGACAGGGGTCCTACGAGCAGTACTTC.

With regard to this clone: The identical CDR3 is also encoded by other nucleotide sequences in the sample. The chain is built from TRBV4-1 and TRBJ2-7, with D perhaps matching TRBD1 or TRBD2 (6 bases each). Germline assignment: CDR1 MGHRA and CDR2 YSYEKL. The CDR3 covers 15 residues. V was clipped by 0 bases and J by 7 bases, with 16 bases between them. The CDR3 DNA reads TGCGCCAGCAGCCAAGATTCACACCGAGGGGGGGAGCAGTACTTC. Translated: CASSQDSHRGGEQYF.

Only a few counts were recorded for this clone. The V and J genes are TRBV19 and TRBJ2-2; 12 bases match TRBD2. In germline, CDR1 is LNHDA, CDR2 SQIVND (reference sequence). Germline trimming cut 5 bases from V and 6 bases from J; bases unmatched to any gene: 10. This CDR3 is built from 17 residues. In DNA, the CDR3 is TGTGCCAGTAGTGCATTACTGACTAGCGGGAGCCCCGGGGAGCTGTTTTTT. Protein product: CASSALLTSGSPGELFF.

The V call is TRBV11-2, the J call TRBJ2-3, with 10 bases aligning to TRBD2. CDR1 and CDR2 from the germline V gene are SGHAT and FQNNGV. Unmatched junction bases numbered 6, after V lost 5 bases and J lost 7 bases. CDR3 length: 14 amino acids. The CDR3 loop reads CASSPRTSGNTQYF. DNA of the CDR3: TGTGCCAGCAGCCCGAGGACTAGCGGAAATACGCAGTATTTT.

The chain has TRBV4-1 and TRBJ1-5; 7 bases map to TRBD1. Per the germline V gene, CDR1 is MGHRA and CDR2 is YSYEKL. The CDR3 contains 16 residues. V dropped 1 base and J dropped 5; count of bases not matched to a gene: 8. The chain's CDR3 is CASSQASGQPYQPQHF. The DNA of the CDR3 is TGCGCCAGCAGCCAAGCCTCGGGACAGCCTTATCAGCCCCAGCATTTT.

The genes are TRBV27 and TRBJ2-7; a weak D match, TRBD2 (5 bases). Germline CDR1 MNHEY, CDR2 SMNVEV (reference sequence). The CDR3 runs to 16 residues. Trimming stripped 6 bases from V and 0 bases from J, with 18 bases between. The chain's CDR3 is CASSHKPPRDSYEQYF. Here the CDR3 DNA reads TGTGCCAGCAGCCATAAACCCCCCCGGGACTCCTACGAGCAGTACTTC.

To note about this clone: A much larger clone differs by one base, so this may be a read error. The sample holds other DNA sequences that translate to the same CDR3. The V call is TRBV5-1, the J call TRBJ2-5, with TRBD1 matching over 7 bases. Germline CDR1 SGHRS, CDR2 YFSETQ. V lost 0 bases to trimming and J lost 0 bases; unmatched junction nucleotides: 2. CDR3 length: 15 amino acids. The CDR3 protein is CASSLGDRDQETQYF. Here the CDR3 DNA reads TGCGCCAGCAGCTTGGGAGACAGGGACCAAGAGACCCAGTACTTC. Using reference TRBV5-1 and TRBJ2-5 for the parts outside the CDR3, the full variable domain is KAGVTQTPRYLIKTRGQQVTLSCSPISGHRSVSWYQQTPGQGLQFLFEYFSETQRNKGNFPGRFSGRQFSNSRSEMNVSTLELGDSALYLCASSLGDRDQETQYFGPGTRLLVL.